These T cell receptor beta chains were read from a single sample in a study of shared clonotypes between healthy human individuals. Data came from immunoSEQ multiplex PCR; TCRdb stores just in-frame clones and leaves some out. The repertoire has 1,400,000 or so clones, approximately 98.5% of them found once; the top ten carry roughly 0.36%. Sequenced sample: naive CD4+ T cells sorted from blood. The receptors derive from a man aged 25 to 40 in good health. Both conserved end residues are part of each CDR3.

V gene: TRBV10-3; J gene: TRBJ1-1; CDR3 protein: CAISDDTGRNTEAFF
V gene: TRBV5-1; J gene: TRBJ2-1; CDR3 protein: CASSLFIRENEQFF
V gene: TRBV9; J gene: TRBJ2-3; CDR3 protein: CASSQAGIDTQYF
V gene: TRBV11-3; J gene: TRBJ2-7; CDR3 protein: CASSSTQSRYEQYF
V gene: TRBV7-8; J gene: TRBJ2-5; CDR3 protein: CASSQNRHGDGPQETQYF
V gene: TRBV28; J gene: TRBJ1-5; CDR3 protein: CASSFGTGVEPQHF
V gene: TRBV7-9; J gene: TRBJ2-2; CDR3 protein: CASSLAGGSTGELFF
V gene: TRBV29-1; J gene: TRBJ1-2; CDR3 protein: CSVVGTPAGDGYTF
V gene: TRBV14; J gene: TRBJ2-1; CDR3 protein: CASSQDLDSEILF
V gene: TRBV30; J gene: TRBJ2-1; CDR3 protein: CAWSVRAAEEQFF
V gene: TRBV7-6; J gene: TRBJ2-1; CDR3 protein: CASSQGTGGEQFF
V gene: TRBV7-6; J gene: TRBJ2-5; CDR3 protein: CASGHVETQYF
V gene: TRBV11-2; J gene: TRBJ2-1; CDR3 protein: CASSSPLRDYKSYEQFF
V gene: TRBV4-2; J gene: TRBJ2-7; CDR3 protein: CASSRLGQAPYEQYF
V gene: TRBV5-4; J gene: TRBJ2-5; CDR3 protein: CASSLDRSGTQYF
V gene: TRBV5-6; J gene: TRBJ1-5; CDR3 protein: CATKGNRGNQPQHF
V gene: TRBV5-1; J gene: TRBJ2-2; CDR3 protein: CASSFSPRAGTGELFF
V gene: TRBV11-2; J gene: TRBJ2-7; CDR3 protein: CASSDPGQGSSYEQYF
V gene: TRBV27; J gene: TRBJ2-2; CDR3 protein: CASSFISGRAAGELFF
V gene: TRBV18; J gene: TRBJ2-1; CDR3 protein: CASSLAGGINEQFF
V gene: TRBV11-2; J gene: TRBJ2-7; CDR3 protein: CASSSGTGRGYEQYF
V gene: TRBV5-6; J gene: TRBJ2-2; CDR3 protein: CASSLYATGELFF
V gene: TRBV2; J gene: TRBJ2-5; CDR3 protein: CASSDPQGAQYF
V gene: TRBV5-5; J gene: TRBJ1-2; CDR3 protein: CASSFIRANYGYTF
V gene: TRBV9; J gene: TRBJ2-2; CDR3 protein: CASSVVAGVDTGELFF
V gene: TRBV28; J gene: TRBJ2-1; CDR3 protein: CASSSSGRYNEQFF
V gene: TRBV7-3; J gene: TRBJ2-2; CDR3 protein: CASSLLIEAGETGELFF
V gene: TRBV6-5; J gene: TRBJ2-1; CDR3 protein: CASRRDSYNEQFF
V gene: TRBV4-1; J gene: TRBJ2-3; CDR3 protein: CASSHPLAGVRDTQYF
V gene: TRBV5-4; J gene: TRBJ2-2; CDR3 protein: CASSSGLAESNTGELFF
V gene: TRBV5-1; J gene: TRBJ2-5; CDR3 protein: CASSHRDRQETQYF
V gene: TRBV25-1; J gene: TRBJ2-1; CDR3 protein: CASSDQKASGSSYNEQFF
V gene: TRBV7-9; J gene: TRBJ2-7; CDR3 protein: CASSPRGDSFSYEQYF
V gene: TRBV7-9; J gene: TRBJ2-2; CDR3 protein: CANSRSGNTGELFF
V gene: TRBV5-1; J gene: TRBJ2-2; CDR3 protein: CASSRLGVATGELFF
V gene: TRBV7-9; J gene: TRBJ1-2; CDR3 protein: CASSTGGGYGYTF
V gene: TRBV5-1; J gene: TRBJ2-1; CDR3 protein: CASSLALAGNYNEQFF
V gene: TRBV27; J gene: TRBJ1-2; CDR3 protein: CASSPTPAGDYGYTF
V gene: TRBV9; J gene: TRBJ1-3; CDR3 protein: CASSPVGTPNSGNTIYF
V gene: TRBV7-6; J gene: TRBJ1-1; CDR3 protein: CASSLGVRGGNTEAFF
V gene: TRBV2; J gene: TRBJ2-3; CDR3 protein: CASKESSADTQYF
V gene: TRBV5-1; J gene: TRBJ1-1; CDR3 protein: CASVPTGGPTEAFF
V gene: TRBV5-1; J gene: TRBJ2-1; CDR3 protein: CASSGGLAAHNEQFF
V gene: TRBV5-5; J gene: TRBJ1-5; CDR3 protein: CASSARPGFGLNQPQHF
V gene: TRBV7-9; J gene: TRBJ2-1; CDR3 protein: CASSLSSGTRGDEQFF
V gene: TRBV6-6; J gene: TRBJ2-7; CDR3 protein: CASSLSGTFWEQYF
V gene: TRBV18; J gene: TRBJ1-1; CDR3 protein: CASSRTKNTEAFF
V gene: TRBV9; J gene: TRBJ2-3; CDR3 protein: CASSVDPVTDTQYF
V gene: TRBV5-1; J gene: TRBJ2-2; CDR3 protein: CASSPGGPGELFF
V gene: TRBV28; J gene: TRBJ1-3; CDR3 protein: CATARGVSSGNTIYF
V gene: TRBV15; J gene: TRBJ2-3; CDR3 protein: CATSTGSTDTQYF
V gene: TRBV2; J gene: TRBJ2-1; CDR3 protein: CASKNPLGTSLYYNEQFF
V gene: TRBV11-2; J gene: TRBJ2-1; CDR3 protein: CASSLVTQFF